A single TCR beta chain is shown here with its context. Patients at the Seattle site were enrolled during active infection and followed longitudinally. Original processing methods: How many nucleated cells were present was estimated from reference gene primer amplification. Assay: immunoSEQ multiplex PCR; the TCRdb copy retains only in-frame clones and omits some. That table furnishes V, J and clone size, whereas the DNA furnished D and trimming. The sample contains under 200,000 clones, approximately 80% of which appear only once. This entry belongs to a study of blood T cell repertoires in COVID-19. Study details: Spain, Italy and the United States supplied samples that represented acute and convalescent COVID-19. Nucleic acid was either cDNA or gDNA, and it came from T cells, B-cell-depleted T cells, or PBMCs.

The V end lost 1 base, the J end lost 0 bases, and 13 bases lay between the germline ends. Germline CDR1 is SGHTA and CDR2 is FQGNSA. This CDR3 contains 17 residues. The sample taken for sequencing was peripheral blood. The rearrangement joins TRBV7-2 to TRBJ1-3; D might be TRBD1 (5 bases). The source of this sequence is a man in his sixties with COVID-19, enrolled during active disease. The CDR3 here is CASSLDAGWISGNTIYF. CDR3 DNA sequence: TGTGCCAGCAGCTTAGATGCAGGGTGGATCTCTGGAAACACCATATATTTT.